Below are 2 T cell receptor beta chains sequenced from a single sample in a study of CD8 T cells in Susac syndrome. Reverse transcription of about 0.45 to 1 ug RNA was performed with random hexamers. MiXCR was run by TCRdb on the immunoSEQ multiplex PCR reads, yielding one entry per CDR3 protein. The data contain about 150,000 distinct CDR3 sequences, 85% to 95% of them singletons. What was sequenced was CD4+ T cells from PBMCs. These receptors originate from a human donor with Susac syndrome.

The V and J genes are TRBV20-1 and TRBJ2-5, with 10 positions matching TRBD2. This CDR3 has 13 amino acids. Per the germline V gene, CDR1 is DFQATT and CDR2 is SNEGSKA (reference sequence). The junction had 1 base not matched to a gene; V was cut back by 1 base and J by 5 bases. The CDR3 region is CSARVAGGETQYF. Written as DNA, the CDR3 is TGCAGTGCTAGAGTAGCGGGAGGCGAGACCCAGTACTTC.

J is TRBJ2-5 and V is TRBV14; D is uncertain. From germline, CDR1 is SGHDN and CDR2 FVKESK. The CDR3 spans 14 residues. V shed 2 bases and J shed 2 bases, with 9 bases lying between them. CDR3 in amino acids: CASSQNWGQETQYF. CDR3 sequence (DNA): TGTGCCAGCAGCCAAAACTGGGGTCAAGAGACCCAGTACTTC.